The 26 T cell receptor beta chains below come from one sample, sequenced in a study of response to subunit inactivated influenza vaccine. MiXCR, applied by TCRdb to the RT-PCR reads, yields one record per CDR3 protein. Here the sample spans 450,000 to 600,000 distinct CDR3 sequences, around 7.9% being singletons. Source: PBMCs from blood, taken about 23 months after vaccination. The receptors stem from a man in his fifties or sixties who received an inactivated influenza vaccine.

The chain has TRBV11-2 and TRBJ2-1; 12 nucleotides align to TRBD2. V shed 1 base and J 5 bases; nucleotides not matched to a gene: 12. There are 19 residues in the CDR3. Looked up from germline, CDR1 is SGHAT and CDR2 is FQNNGV. CDR3 DNA sequence: TGTGCCAGCAGCTTAGTAAGCCTAGCGGGAGGGACGCTTAACAATGAGCAGTTCTTC. This codes for CASSLVSLAGGTLNNEQFF.

This clonotype has ten or more counts. The J gene is TRBJ2-1, the V gene TRBV7-2; D gene ambiguous. There are 12 residues in the CDR3. Trimming took 0 bases from V and 15 from J, leaving 12 bases between them. The germline CDR1 and CDR2 sequences are SGHTA and FQGNSA. CDR3 DNA: TGTGCCAGCAGCTTAGCGTACGGATCTGGGTTCTTC. Translation gives CASSLAYGSGFF.

This clonotype was seen only a few times. CDR3: CSVDWTSGMETQYF. Here the CDR3 DNA reads TGCAGCGTTGACTGGACTAGCGGGATGGAGACCCAGTACTTC. The rearrangement links TRBV29-1 to TRBJ2-5, with 12 bases lining up with TRBD2. The trim removed 3 bases at V and 5 bases at J, leaving 4 bases unmatched. CDR3 size: 14 residues. Germline assignment: CDR1 SQVTM and CDR2 ANQGSEA.

This clonotype has at least ten counts. The gene calls are TRBV7-2 and TRBJ1-2; 7 bases match TRBD1. J lost 4 bases, V lost 5 bases, and 10 bases had no gene match. This CDR3 has 15 amino acids. The germline CDR1 and CDR2 sequences are SGHTA and FQGNSA. The CDR3 DNA sequence: TGTGCCAGCAGCCCCTCAGGGGGTGCGGGCTATGGCTACACCTTC. Encoded protein: CASSPSGGAGYGYTF.

The chain combines TRBV7-9 with TRBJ2-1; D remains unclear. V was pared by 5 bases and J by 3 bases, with 17 bases between. The CDR3 is 16 amino acids. Germline CDR1 and CDR2: SEHNR and FQNEAQ (reference sequence). The CDR3 sequence: CASSQTGTLSYNEQFF. CDR3 nucleotide sequence: TGTGCCAGCAGCCAGACGGGCACCCTCAGCTACAATGAGCAGTTCTTC.

In its sample, this clonotype was seen many times. The chain employs TRBV27 and TRBJ2-1; 11 bases fit TRBD1. Trimming at V came to 1 base and at J to 3 bases, leaving 2 bases not matched to a gene. CDR1 is MNHEY and CDR2 is SMNVEV in the germline V gene (reference sequence). The length of the CDR3 is 16 residues. The CDR3: CASSLWGTGGYNEQFF. The DNA for the CDR3 is TGTGCCAGCAGTTTATGGGGGACAGGGGGCTACAATGAGCAGTTCTTC.

This clonotype was detected a few times. The chain joins TRBV9 to TRBJ2-1; TRBD2 is a possible D gene (6 bases). The CDR3 contains 13 residues. The germline V gene has CDR1 SGDLS and CDR2 YYNGEE. V gave up 1 base and J gave up 13 bases, with 15 bases separating them. The CDR3 loop reads CASSVNGGTAQFF. CDR3 coding DNA: TGTGCCAGCAGCGTAAATGGGGGGACTGCACAGTTCTTC. The full variable domain, rest sourced from reference TRBV9 and TRBJ2-1, is DSGVTQTPKHLITATGQRVTLRCSPRSGDLSVYWYQQSLDQGLQFLIQYYNGEERAKGNILERFSAQQFPDLHSELNLSSLELGDSALYFCASSVNGGTAQFFGPGTRLTVL.

The chain combines TRBV29-1 with TRBJ1-4, with 8 bases identical to TRBD1. V gave up 6 bases and J gave up 4 bases; unmatched junction bases: 7. The CDR3 is 14 amino acids. CDR1 and CDR2 from the germline V gene are SQVTM and ANQGSEA. The CDR3: CSVRTGWDNEKLFF. The CDR3 DNA reads as TGCAGCGTCCGGACAGGGTGGGATAATGAAAAACTGTTTTTT. The full variable domain, its missing parts supplied by reference TRBV29-1 and TRBJ1-4, is SAVISQKPSRDICQRGTSLTIQCQVDSQVTMMFWYRQQPGQSLTLIATANQGSEATYESGFVIDKFPISRPNLTFSTLTVSNMSPEDSSIYLCSVRTGWDNEKLFFGSGTQLSVL.

The sample holds many counts of this clonotype. The chain has TRBV10-3 and TRBJ2-7; D possibly corresponds to TRBD2 (6 bases). V lost 6 bases and J lost 2, with 14 bases in between. The germline V gene encodes CDR1 ENHRY and CDR2 SYGVKD. The CDR3 totals 14 residues. The CDR3 DNA sequence: TGTGCCATCAGGCCCCACGGGGGTACCTACGAGCAGTACTTC. The encoded protein is CAIRPHGGTYEQYF.

This clonotype showed up just a few times. The chain recombines TRBV3-1 with TRBJ1-2; D remains ambiguous. Between the trimmed V and J ends, which lost 0 bases and 1 base, there was a span of 6 bases. The germline CDR1 and CDR2 sequences are LGHDT and YNNKEL (reference sequence). This CDR3 contains 14 residues. The CDR3 spells CASSQDSVNYGYTF. Here the CDR3 DNA reads TGTGCCAGCAGCCAAGATTCGGTTAACTATGGCTACACCTTC.

This clonotype was counted many times. V gene TRBV7-9 combines with J gene TRBJ2-1; unclear D gene. V dropped 0 bases and J dropped 10 bases, with 10 bases sitting between them. This CDR3 comprises 13 residues. In germline, CDR1 is SEHNR, CDR2 FQNEAQ (reference sequence). The CDR3 region has the DNA TGTGCCAGCAGCTTAGCTGGCCCCAGCGAGCAGTTCTTC. Residues: CASSLAGPSEQFF.

This clonotype appeared many times. This chain links TRBV27 with TRBJ2-1; 7 bases fit TRBD2. J gave up 3 bases and V 6 bases, and 11 bases lay outside the gene matches. CDR3 length equals 16 residues. Germline assignment: CDR1 MNHEY and CDR2 SMNVEV (reference sequence). CDR3 sequence reads: CASSLTAGVFYNEQFF. For the CDR3, the DNA is TGTGCCAGCAGCCTAACGGCGGGAGTTTTCTACAATGAGCAGTTCTTC.

This clonotype was seen repeatedly, ten times or more. V is TRBV27 and J is TRBJ1-5; D ambiguous. Germline V gene lookup returns CDR1 MNHEY and CDR2 SMNVEV (reference sequence). The CDR3 length is 13 residues. The V gene lost 4 bases and the J gene lost 2 bases, with 6 bases spanning the gap. DNA for the CDR3: TGTGCCAGCAGTTCCCCAGGCAATCAGCCCCAGCATTTT. It is translated as CASSSPGNQPQHF.

The chain recombines TRBV6-6 with TRBJ2-5; D gene unclear. Trimming removed 6 bases at V and 5 bases at J, with 10 bases between. This CDR3 contains 12 residues. The germline CDR1 and CDR2 sequences are MNHNY and SVGAGI (reference sequence). CDR3 nucleotides: TGTGCCAGCAGCCGCCCCCCGGAGACCCAGTACTTC. Translated, it gives CASSRPPETQYF.

The chain recombines TRBV12-3 or TRBV12-4 with TRBJ1-1, with 7 bases lining up with TRBD1. The CDR3 covers 13 residues. The trim removed 1 base at V and 8 bases at J, leaving 4 bases unmatched. CDR3 nucleotide sequence: TGTGCCAGCAGTTTAGTCGGGACAGTGGAAGCTTTCTTT. Its translation is CASSLVGTVEAFF.

This clonotype was found a few times. This chain links TRBV11-2 with TRBJ2-6; 10 nucleotides match TRBD1. The CDR3 covers 19 residues. After removal of 5 bases from V and 3 bases from J, the junction contained 13 bases not matched to a gene. Germline V gene sequence: CDR1 SGHAT, CDR2 FQNNGV. The CDR3 here is CASSRGGSGQGFGANVLTF. CDR3 DNA sequence: TGTGCCAGCAGCAGAGGGGGTTCGGGACAGGGGTTTGGGGCCAACGTCCTGACTTTC.

The sample holds many counts of this clonotype. The rearrangement uses TRBV12-3 or TRBV12-4 and TRBJ2-2, with TRBD1 matching over 9 bases. CDR3 length: 16 residues. V lost 5 bases to trimming and J lost 5 bases; unmatched junction nucleotides: 9. The CDR3: CASSPRTGEKTGELFF. CDR3 coding DNA: TGTGCCAGCAGTCCCCGGACAGGGGAAAAAACCGGGGAGCTGTTTTTT.

The sample holds a few counts of this clonotype. This chain joins TRBV6-2 or TRBV6-3 and TRBJ1-1, with D perhaps TRBD1 (6 bases). Trimming took off 6 bases at V and 5 bases at J, with 16 bases between the two ends. The germline gives CDR1 MNHEY, CDR2 SVGEGT. This CDR3 region has 14 residues. The CDR3 DNA reads TGTGCCAGCAGAGACGGTCAGGGGTCGACTGAAGCTTTCTTT. Amino acids: CASRDGQGSTEAFF.

A few counts support this clonotype. The chain carries TRBV6-2 or TRBV6-3 and TRBJ2-1; the D is unclear. V was cut by 6 bases and J by 5 bases, with 14 bases left in between. The CDR3 extends over 14 amino acids. Germline values: CDR1 MNHEY, CDR2 SVGEGT. The CDR3 coding sequence is TGTGCCAGCAGACGACCCGGGCACAACAATGAGCAGTTCTTC. Its translation: CASRRPGHNNEQFF.

The table lists this clonotype with many counts. The chain employs TRBV6-1 and TRBJ1-2; 9 nucleotides match TRBD1. After removal of 7 bases from V and 6 bases from J, the junction contained 9 bases not matched to a gene. The CDR3 consists of 14 residues. From germline, CDR1 is MNHNS and CDR2 SASEGT. CDR3 bases: TGTGCCAGCATTCCAGGACAGGGGTTCAATGGCTACACCTTC. It codes for CASIPGQGFNGYTF.

This clonotype has only a few counts. The chain uses TRBV9 and TRBJ2-1, with D possibly TRBD1 on 5 matching bases. Germline CDR1 reads SGDLS; CDR2 reads YYNGEE. This CDR3 contains 16 residues. V gave up 2 bases and J gave up 4 bases, with 16 bases separating them. The CDR3 region is CASSVGPGKGYNEQFF. As DNA, the CDR3 is TGTGCCAGCAGCGTCGGTCCAGGGAAAGGGTACAATGAGCAGTTCTTC.

V gene TRBV20-1 combines with J gene TRBJ2-1; 11 bases are a match to TRBD2. Germline assignment: CDR1 DFQATT and CDR2 SNEGSKA (reference sequence). The CDR3 extends over 16 amino acids. V trimming: 3 bases; J trimming: 5 bases; junction bases outside the gene matches: 9. The CDR3 reads CSARGLLAGVHNEQFF. As DNA, the CDR3 is TGCAGTGCTAGGGGACTACTAGCGGGAGTGCACAATGAGCAGTTCTTC.

The sample holds a few counts of this clonotype. The chain links TRBV12-3 or TRBV12-4 to TRBJ1-6; TRBD1 agrees at 7 bases. This CDR3 comprises 17 residues. V dropped 1 base and J dropped 8; count of bases not matched to a gene: 11. The CDR3: CASSLEFGTEGDSPLHF. The CDR3, as DNA: TGTGCCAGCAGTTTAGAGTTCGGGACAGAAGGGGATTCACCCCTCCACTTT.

This clonotype was found a few times. The chain uses TRBV12-3 or TRBV12-4 and TRBJ1-3; possibly TRBD1 for D (5 bases). Trimming shortened V by 3 bases and J by 7 bases, and 13 bases separated the two germline ends. The CDR3 totals 14 residues. The CDR3 DNA reads as TGTGCCAGCAGTTTGGGCCAACCAGGGAACACCATATATTTT. This encodes CASSLGQPGNTIYF.

This clonotype was found many times. Here the CDR3 reads CASSPPGRREQFF. Here the CDR3 DNA reads TGTGCCAGCAGCCCCCCGGGACGGAGGGAGCAGTTCTTC. The J gene is TRBJ2-1, the V gene TRBV28; D tentatively reads TRBD1 or TRBD2 (5 bases each). The V gene lost 6 bases and the J gene lost 10 bases, with 16 bases spanning the gap. Per the germline V gene, CDR1 is MDHEN and CDR2 is SYDVKM. This CDR3 comprises 13 residues.

This clonotype was observed a few times. The chain couples TRBV10-2 to TRBJ1-1; TRBD1 matches at 9 bases. With 4 bases clipped from V and 7 bases from J, the junction kept 4 bases outside the gene matches. The CDR3 runs to 13 residues. Germline CDR1 is WSHSY and CDR2 is SAAADI. CDR3 in amino acids: CASSGGQGGEAFF. The CDR3 coding sequence is TGCGCCAGCAGTGGGGGACAGGGAGGTGAAGCTTTCTTT.